Presented here are 10 T cell receptor beta chains from one specimen sequenced in a study of T cell responses to AZD1222 COVID-19 vaccine. Assay: immunoSEQ multiplex PCR; the TCRdb copy retains only in-frame clones and omits some. This table holds about 140,000 clones, approximately 93% found once. This specimen consisted of peripheral blood, obtained on day 0 of MenACWY control vaccination. Receptor source: an adult in good health.

The chain combines TRBV6-4 with TRBJ1-1, with 7 bases identical to TRBD1. The V and J ends lost 10 bases and 5 bases, in that order; junction bases with no gene match: 7. The CDR3 is 12 amino acids. CDR1 MRHNA and CDR2 SNTAGT come from the germline V gene. DNA of the CDR3: TGTGCCACATATCAGGGGGTTACTGAAGCTTTCTTT. Encoded protein: CATYQGVTEAFF.

Notes on this clone: Other DNA sequences of this sample code for an identical CDR3. The chain recombines TRBV29-1 with TRBJ1-2, with TRBD1 as a possible D gene (5 bases). The length of the CDR3 is 12 residues. V was shortened by 6 bases and J by 3 bases, with 11 bases between the two germline ends. Germline CDR1 and CDR2: SQVTM and ANQGSEA. Written as DNA, the CDR3 is TGCAGCGTCGGGGGACTCGACTATGGCTACACCTTC. It codes for CSVGGLDYGYTF.

This chain uses TRBV5-1 with TRBJ1-4, with TRBD1 matching over 7 bases. CDR3 length: 14 residues. CDR1 is SGHRS and CDR2 is YFSETQ in the germline V gene. V lost 7 bases and J lost 3; bases outside the gene matches: 6. DNA of the CDR3: TGCGCCAGCCACCAGGGGGGATCTAATGAAAAACTGTTTTTT. Translated, it gives CASHQGGSNEKLFF.

J is TRBJ2-7 and V is TRBV27; weak D call: TRBD1 (5 bases). Trimming removed 2 bases from V and 3 bases from J, with 17 bases in between. CDR1 is MNHEY, CDR2 SMNVEV, per germline (reference sequence). The CDR3 contains 16 residues. CDR3 sequence: CASSLKGRPPNYEQYF. The CDR3 DNA sequence: TGTGCCAGCAGTTTAAAGGGGCGCCCACCAAACTACGAGCAGTACTTC.

The chain combines TRBV5-5 with TRBJ2-3; no clear D. V lost 5 bases, J lost 6 bases, and 16 bases lay in between. CDR3 length: 14 amino acids. Per the germline V gene, CDR1 is SGHKS and CDR2 is YYEKEE (reference sequence). In nucleotides, the CDR3 is TGTGCCAGCAGTTCGGGCCTAGTGGGGGATACGCAGTATTTT. It translates to CASSSGLVGDTQYF.

This clone was found a few times. The rearrangement uses TRBV6-2 or TRBV6-3 and TRBJ1-5, with D hard to call. The germline CDR1 and CDR2 sequences are MNHEY and SVGEGT. The CDR3 contains 14 residues. Trimming took 0 bases from V and 5 from J, leaving 8 bases between them. CDR3 region: CASSYSHEDQPQHF. In DNA, the CDR3 is TGTGCCAGCAGTTACTCCCACGAGGATCAGCCCCAGCATTTT.

V gene TRBV10-3 combines with J gene TRBJ2-2; unclear D gene. Germline-derived CDR1 and CDR2 are ENHRY and SYGVKD. The V end was cut by 2 bases, the J end by 6 bases, with 13 bases between. The CDR3 is made up of 15 amino acids. DNA of the CDR3: TGTGCCATCAGTGAGCCCAAAGTGGGTTCCGGGGAGCTGTTTTTT. This sequence encodes CAISEPKVGSGELFF.

This chain connects TRBV6-5 to TRBJ2-7, with D unresolved. Germline V CDR1 and CDR2: MNHEY, SVGAGI. The V gene lost 1 base and the J gene lost 3 bases, with 13 bases spanning the gap. The CDR3 has 15 amino acids. CDR3 DNA sequence: TGTGCCAGCAGTTACTTAGGCAGGTCCGGCTACGAGCAGTACTTC. This sequence encodes CASSYLGRSGYEQYF.

The chain employs TRBV10-1 and TRBJ2-1; D is ambiguous. Trimming pared 3 bases from V and 0 bases from J, leaving 6 bases between. Germline V gives CDR1 WNHNN, CDR2 SYGVQD (reference sequence). The CDR3 extends over 14 amino acids. CDR3 coding DNA: TGCGCCAGCAGTGAAGATAGCTCCTACAATGAGCAGTTCTTC. It encodes CASSEDSSYNEQFF.

The genes are TRBV6-2 or TRBV6-3 and TRBJ2-7, with 8 bases identical to TRBD1. CDR1 is MNHEY, CDR2 SVGEGT, per germline. The CDR3 length is 16 residues. With 0 bases clipped from V and 2 bases from J, the junction kept 6 bases outside the gene matches. The CDR3 sequence is CASSYSDRAIAYEQYF. The CDR3 DNA reads as TGTGCCAGCAGTTACTCGGACAGGGCAATCGCCTACGAGCAGTACTTC.